What follows are 13 T cell receptor beta chains derived from one specimen sequenced in a study of T cells in Graves' hyperthyroidism and ophthalmopathy. Researchers took RNA transcripts and amplified the TCR beta CDR3 regions from them. Researchers ran a first-round RT-PCR on the TCR CDR3 using the HTBI primer set. TCRdb passed the multiplex PCR reads through MiXCR, listing each CDR3 protein once. The repertoire holds some 350,000 distinct CDR3 sequences, with roughly 14% as singletons. Sequenced: blood. Receptors were obtained from a woman under 30 with Graves' hyperthyroidism that later progressed to Graves' ophthalmopathy.

This clonotype was recorded at least ten times. The chain couples TRBV12-3 or TRBV12-4 to TRBJ2-1, with D maybe TRBD2 (5 bases). The V end was cut by 6 bases, the J end by 0 bases, with 12 bases between. The CDR3 extends over 15 amino acids. The CDR3 bases are TGTGCCAGCAGCTTACGGGGAAGCTCCTACAATGAGCAGTTCTTC. Encoded protein: CASSLRGSSYNEQFF.

This clonotype was seen ten or more times. This sequence joins TRBV3-1 and TRBJ2-3; 7 nucleotides line up with TRBD2. CDR1 LGHDT and CDR2 YNNKEL come from the germline V gene (reference sequence). CDR3 length: 18 residues. V lost 0 bases to trimming and J lost 7 bases; unmatched junction nucleotides: 16. As DNA, the CDR3 is TGTGCCAGCAGCCAAGATTGGGCGTCTAGCGGTCTCGGGAATACGCAGTATTTT. It specifies CASSQDWASSGLGNTQYF.

This clonotype was picked up many times. The CDR3 DNA reads as TGTGCCAGCAGTGATAGTCTCACCGGGGAGCTGTTTTTT. It specifies CASSDSLTGELFF. The rearrangement links TRBV2 to TRBJ2-2; D uncertain. V dropped 3 bases and J dropped 4 bases, with 6 bases sitting between them. Per germline, CDR1 SNHLY and CDR2 FYNNEI. This CDR3 has 13 amino acids.

J is TRBJ2-2 and V is TRBV29-1; possible D gene TRBD2, 5 bases. CDR3 length: 13 residues. Looked up from germline, CDR1 is SQVTM and CDR2 is ANQGSEA. V was shortened by 4 bases and J by 5 bases, with 11 bases between the two germline ends. DNA for the CDR3: TGCAGCGTTGGTGAGGGCCGGACCGGGGAGCTGTTTTTT. Amino acid sequence: CSVGEGRTGELFF.

This clonotype came up a few times. The chain couples TRBV7-8 to TRBJ2-7, with 8 bases identical to TRBD1. The CDR3 runs 16 residues. V shed 7 bases and J 2 bases; nucleotides not matched to a gene: 13. Germline V gene data show CDR1 as SGHVS and CDR2 as FQNEAQ. As DNA, the CDR3 is TGTGCCAGCACCGTTGGGGCCGGGACAGGAACCTACGAGCAGTACTTC. It translates to CASTVGAGTGTYEQYF.

V and J are TRBV19 and TRBJ2-1; the D gene is possibly TRBD1 (6 bases). V shed 5 bases and J shed 13 bases, with 18 bases lying between them. Germline-derived CDR1 and CDR2 are LNHDA and SQIVND (reference sequence). The CDR3 is made up of 13 amino acids. The CDR3 region has the DNA TGTGCCAGTAGTCCCCGGACAGCAAGTAGACAGTTCTTC. This sequence encodes CASSPRTASRQFF.

This clonotype was seen a few times. This chain joins TRBV7-9 and TRBJ2-3; 8 nucleotides line up with TRBD2. Unmatched junction bases numbered 8, after V lost 10 bases and J lost 2 bases. The germline V gene encodes CDR1 SEHNR and CDR2 FQNEAQ (reference sequence). The CDR3 runs to 14 residues. The chain's CDR3 is CAIPLAANTDTQYF. The CDR3 DNA sequence: TGTGCCATTCCACTAGCGGCGAACACAGATACGCAGTATTTT.

This clonotype has ten or more counts. The chain joins TRBV28 to TRBJ2-1; D may be TRBD1 or TRBD2 (5 bases each). V gave up 2 bases and J gave up 8 bases, with 25 bases separating them. This CDR3 comprises 18 residues. The germline V gene has CDR1 MDHEN and CDR2 SYDVKM. DNA of the CDR3: TGTGCCAGCAGTTTAAGACCGGGGCAGGGACCTCTAAGCGATGAGCAGTTCTTC. Translated, it gives CASSLRPGQGPLSDEQFF.

This clonotype was recorded many times. As DNA, the CDR3 is TGTGCCAGCAGCTTAGGGTTCCAGATGGGGGACAGCAACACCTTC. Its protein product is CASSLGFQMGDSNTF. The chain has TRBV11-2 and TRBJ1-2, with 7 bases lining up with TRBD1. J gave up 12 bases and V 1 base, and 14 bases lay outside the gene matches. Looked up from germline, CDR1 is SGHAT and CDR2 is FQNNGV. The CDR3 has 15 residues.

This clonotype has a count of ten or more. This chain connects TRBV28 to TRBJ2-1, with 8 bases identical to TRBD2. CDR3 length: 13 residues. Per the germline V gene, CDR1 is MDHEN and CDR2 is SYDVKM. Trimming cost V 5 bases and J 9 bases; bases outside gene matches: 6. In nucleotides, the CDR3 is TGTGCCAGCAGTCCTACTAGCGGAGGTGAGCAGTTCTTC. Its protein is CASSPTSGGEQFF. The entire variable domain, with the rest obtained from reference TRBV28 and TRBJ2-1, is as follows: DVKVTQSSRYLVKRTGEKVFLECVQDMDHENMFWYRQDPGLGLRLIYFSYDVKMKEKGDIPEGYSVSREKKERFSLILESASTNQTSMYLCASSPTSGGEQFFGPGTRLTVL.

This clonotype was seen repeatedly, ten times or more. CDR3 residues: CASSSTSFYEQYF. CDR3 sequence (DNA): TGTGCCAGCAGCTCAACTAGTTTCTACGAGCAGTACTTC. This chain connects TRBV5-6 to TRBJ2-7; tentatively, D is TRBD2 (5 bases). This CDR3 has 13 residues. Germline CDR1 is SGHDT and CDR2 is YYEEEE. The germline V and J ends were trimmed by 3 bases and 3 bases, with 10 bases remaining between them.

This sequence joins TRBV5-5 and TRBJ2-3; TRBD1 is a possible D gene (6 bases). Germline loops: CDR1 SGHKS, CDR2 YYEKEE (reference sequence). The CDR3 contains 14 residues. V was shortened by 4 bases and J by 3 bases, with 12 bases between the two germline ends. The CDR3 DNA sequence: TGTGCCAGCAGCCTTCGACAGGAGACAGATACGCAGTATTTT. This codes for CASSLRQETDTQYF.

Concerning this clonotype: A read error may explain this, as a much larger clone is one base away. The chain links TRBV12-3 or TRBV12-4 to TRBJ1-1, with 7 bases lining up with TRBD1. V shed 6 bases and J 8 bases; nucleotides not matched to a gene: 15. The CDR3 has 15 residues. The CDR3 DNA follows: TGTGCCAGCAGCACCCAGGGGGGTGGAATATTCGAAGCTTTCTTT. Translation gives CASSTQGGGIFEAFF.